This TCR beta chain derives from a study of tumor-infiltrating lymphocytes in primary liver carcinoma. Co-extracting RNA and DNA was done with about 17-30 mg of unsorted bulk tissue as input. Constant-region priming of roughly 0.45 ug total RNA yielded TCR beta cDNA. What produced the TCR beta libraries was three nested multiplex PCR rounds using slightly modified ARM-PCR. Each of the first two PCR rounds ran roughly 10 cycles with TRBV1-TRBV30 forward and C-beta reverse primers. TCRdb re-called the multiplex PCR reads through MiXCR, storing one row per CDR3 protein. The repertoire holds approximately 46,000 distinct CDR3 sequences, with 60% to 80% as singletons. Germline V lookup: CDR1 MNHEY, CDR2 SVGEGT. This CDR3 has 16 residues. V trimming: 3 bases; J trimming: 13 bases; junction bases outside the gene matches: 15.

The TCR was taken from a woman aged 25-40 years with primary liver carcinoma and hepatitis B virus infection. The chain recombines TRBV6-2 or TRBV6-3 with TRBJ2-2; TRBD1 aligns across 9 bases. Sequencing input: tumor-adjacent normal liver tissue. The CDR3, as DNA: TGTGCCAGCAGTTATTGGGACAGGGCGAACACCGGGAGGCTGTTTTTT. Translated: CASSYWDRANTGRLFF.